This TCR beta chain was found in a study of OX40 agonist ivuxolimab in advanced cancers. Sequencing was performed with immunoSEQ multiplex PCR; in TCRdb, only in-frame clones are kept and a portion is missing. This sample has over 50,000 clones, with approximately 83% found just once. Cycle 7 day 1, cycle 4 day 1, and baseline were the timepoints at which blood was sampled. This clone is medium-sized (0.01 to 0.1%) in the sample. The length of the CDR3 is 13 residues. Germline-derived CDR1 and CDR2 are SNHLY and FYNNEI. Trimming removed 6 bases from V and 8 bases from J, with 16 bases in between. The sequenced sample was CD4+ or CD8+ T cells sorted from blood, obtained in a trial of the OX40 agonist ivuxolimab. This receptor was obtained from an adult with an advanced solid tumor such as melanoma, head and neck, liver or kidney cancer. The genes are TRBV2 and TRBJ1-2, with a possible D match to TRBD1 (5 bases). The CDR3 here is CASSPVGGRGYTF. The CDR3 region has the DNA TGTGCCAGCAGCCCGGTGGGGGGTCGAGGCTACACCTTC. Full variable domain (remainder filled in from reference TRBV2 and TRBJ1-2): EPEVTQTPSHQVTQMGQEVILRCVPISNHLYFYWYRQILGQKVEFLVSFYNNEISEKSEIFDDQFSVERPDGSNFTLKIRSTKLEDSAMYFCASSPVGGRGYTFGSGTRLTVV.